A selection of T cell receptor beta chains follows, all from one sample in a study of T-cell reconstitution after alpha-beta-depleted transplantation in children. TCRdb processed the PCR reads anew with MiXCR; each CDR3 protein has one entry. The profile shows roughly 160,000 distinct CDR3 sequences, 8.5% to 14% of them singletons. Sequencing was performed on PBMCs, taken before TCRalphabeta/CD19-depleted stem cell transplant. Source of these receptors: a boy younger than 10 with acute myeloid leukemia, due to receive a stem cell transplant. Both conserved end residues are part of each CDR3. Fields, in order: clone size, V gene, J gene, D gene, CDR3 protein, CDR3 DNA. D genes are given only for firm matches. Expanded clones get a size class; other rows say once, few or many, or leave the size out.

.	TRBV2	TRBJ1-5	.	CASTPGNSIHPQHF	TGTGCCAGCACGCCAGGGAATAGCATTCACCCCCAGCATTTT
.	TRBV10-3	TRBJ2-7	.	CAISELAREQYF	TGTGCCATCAGTGAGCTAGCGCGGGAGCAGTACTTC
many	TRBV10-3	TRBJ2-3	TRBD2	CAISDGLAGADTQYF	TGTGCCATCAGCGATGGACTAGCGGGAGCAGATACGCAGTATTTT
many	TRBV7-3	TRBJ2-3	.	CASSTSLADTQYF	TGTGCCAGCAGCACCTCGCTAGCAGATACGCAGTATTTT
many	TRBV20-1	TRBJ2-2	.	CSARKRYTGELFF	TGCAGTGCTAGAAAGCGCTACACCGGGGAGCTGTTTTTT
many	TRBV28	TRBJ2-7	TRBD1	CASSSILDRGDYEQYF	TGTGCCAGCAGCTCAATACTCGACAGGGGGGACTACGAGCAGTACTTC
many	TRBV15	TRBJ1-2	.	CATSRGRQDGDYGYTF	TGTGCCACCAGCAGAGGGAGGCAGGATGGTGACTATGGCTACACCTTC
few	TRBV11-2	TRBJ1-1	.	CASSLVTGTEAFF	TGTGCCAGCAGCTTAGTTACGGGCACTGAAGCTTTCTTT
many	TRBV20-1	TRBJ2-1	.	CSARGDVNEQFF	TGCAGTGCTAGGGGGGATGTCAATGAGCAGTTCTTC
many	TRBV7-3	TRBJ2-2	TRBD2	CASSPGEGFGNTGELFF	TGTGCCAGCAGCCCCGGGGAGGGGTTCGGGAACACCGGGGAGCTGTTTTTT
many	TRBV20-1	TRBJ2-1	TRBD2	CSARPAGATHNEQFF	TGCAGTGCTAGACCAGCGGGAGCTACCCACAATGAGCAGTTCTTC
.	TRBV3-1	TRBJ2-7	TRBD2	CASTCQTSGTYEQYF	TGTGCCAGCACCTGCCAGACTAGCGGTACGTACGAGCAGTACTTC
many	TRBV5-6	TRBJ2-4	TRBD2	CASSSGGFRIAKNIQYF	TGTGCCAGCAGCTCCGGGGGGTTTAGGATAGCCAAAAACATTCAGTACTTC
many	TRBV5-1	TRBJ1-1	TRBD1	CASSYGTGPLNTEAFF	TGCGCCAGCAGCTATGGGACAGGACCGTTGAACACTGAAGCTTTCTTT
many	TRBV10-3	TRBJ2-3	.	CAISESGAAKATDTQYF	TGTGCCATCAGTGAGTCAGGGGCCGCGAAGGCCACAGATACGCAGTATTTT
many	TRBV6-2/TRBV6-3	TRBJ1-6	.	CASSYSARALHF	TGTGCCAGCAGTTACTCGGCCAGGGCCCTCCACTTT
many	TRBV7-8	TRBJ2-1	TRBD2	CASSPSRGSSYNEQFF	TGTGCCAGCAGTCCTTCGCGGGGGAGCTCCTACAATGAGCAGTTCTTC